This TCR beta chain was sequenced for a study of cytomegalovirus exposure and HLA in healthy donors. Study results and caveats: In a later analysis, HLA-associated TCR beta chains were more clonally expanded than equally common others.

The PCR employed 60 Vbeta primers together with 13 Jbeta primers. Sequenced by immunoSEQ multiplex PCR; TCRdb stores in-frame clones only, minus some. The table lists roughly 100,000 clones, around 15% of them singletons. The CDR3 runs to 14 residues. Germline CDR1 is SQVTM and CDR2 is ANQGSEA. With 6 bases clipped from V and 3 bases from J, the junction kept 10 bases outside the gene matches. About this clone: Its antigen remains unknown.

The receptor was derived from a female donor in good health and CMV-seronegative. The V and J genes are TRBV29-1 and TRBJ1-1, with 7 bases that match TRBD1. Sequencing used PBMCs. CDR3 protein: CSVGLQGRHTEAFF. The CDR3 nucleotides read TGCAGCGTGGGATTACAGGGGCGGCACACTGAAGCTTTCTTT.